Ten or more counts support the clone carrying this T cell receptor beta chain. Trimming removed 0 bases from V and 4 bases from J, with 12 bases in between. Germline-derived CDR1 and CDR2 are SGHAT and FQNNGV. The CDR3 extends over 15 amino acids. This specimen belongs to a study of response to subunit inactivated influenza vaccine. TCRdb re-analysed the RT-PCR reads in MiXCR, keeping a single row per CDR3 protein. The sample has fewer than 700,000 distinct CDR3 sequences, about an eighth seen once. V gene TRBV11-2 combines with J gene TRBJ1-2, with D tentatively TRBD1 (5 bases). The material was PBMCs from blood, obtained around seven weeks after vaccination. The sequence came from a man aged 50-59 years who received an inactivated influenza vaccine. The CDR3 here is CASSLERGETYGYTF. The CDR3 DNA is TGTGCCAGCAGCTTAGAAAGGGGCGAAACCTATGGCTACACCTTC.